The clone carrying this T cell receptor beta chain came up a few times. The antigen remains undetermined. The sample comes from a study of T cells after yellow fever vaccination. The junction had 3 bases not matched to a gene; V was cut back by 0 bases and J by 4 bases. CDR1 and CDR2 from the germline V gene are MNHEY and SVGAGI. The CDR3 has 16 residues. MiXCR, run by TCRdb on the 5' RACE reads, gives a single entry per CDR3 protein. Of 450,000 to 600,000 distinct CDR3 sequences in the sample, less than 20% were seen once. General study findings and limits: The secondary response was weaker but peaked faster, day 5 versus 15.

Sequencing was performed on PBMCs, taken 5 days after the first yellow fever vaccination. This chain uses TRBV6-5 with TRBJ2-1; 10 bases map to TRBD2. The receptor comes from a man between 18 and 35 years old who received the YFV17D yellow fever vaccine. The CDR3 nucleotides are TGTGCCAGCAGTTACTCATCAGCGGGGGGGTACAATGAGCAGTTCTTC. It translates to CASSYSSAGGYNEQFF.